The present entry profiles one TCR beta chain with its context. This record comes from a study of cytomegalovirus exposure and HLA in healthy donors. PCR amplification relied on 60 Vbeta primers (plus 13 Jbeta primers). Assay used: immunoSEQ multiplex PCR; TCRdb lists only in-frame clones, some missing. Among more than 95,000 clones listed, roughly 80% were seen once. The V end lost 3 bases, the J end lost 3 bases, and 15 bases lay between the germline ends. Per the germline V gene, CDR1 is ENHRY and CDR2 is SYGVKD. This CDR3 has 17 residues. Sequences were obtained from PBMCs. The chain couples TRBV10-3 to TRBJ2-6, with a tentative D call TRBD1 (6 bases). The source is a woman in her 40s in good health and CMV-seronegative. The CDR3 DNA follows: TGTGCCATCAGTGATTCCTTGGGGGCGGGTGGGGCCAACGTCCTGACTTTC. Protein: CAISDSLGAGGANVLTF.